This T cell receptor (beta chain) was profiled in a study of cytomegalovirus exposure and HLA in healthy donors. PCR employed 60 Vbeta and 13 Jbeta primers. The method was immunoSEQ multiplex PCR; TCRdb's version includes in-frame clones alone and lacks a portion of them. The repertoire includes some 250,000 clones, 82% of them detected once, and approximately 5.3% sits in the top ten. With respect to this clone: The target antigen is unknown.

General study points: In a later analysis, an Asian-associated ancestry cluster reportedly showed fewer N-insertions than the roughly 710-donor mean.

It was healthy bone marrow donors who served as donors. The sample taken for sequencing was PBMCs. The TCR was taken from a woman between 40 and 50 years old in good health and CMV-seropositive.

CDR3 bases: TGTGCCAGCAGCAAGAATACAGGGGAAGCTTTCTTT. It codes for CASSKNTGEAFF. The chain uses TRBV9 and TRBJ1-1; a weak D match, TRBD1 (6 bases). The V and J ends lost 4 bases and 8 bases respectively, with 12 bases between them. This CDR3 is 12 amino acids long. Germline V gene data show CDR1 as SGDLS and CDR2 as YYNGEE.